These T cell receptor beta chains were read from a single sample in a study of shared clonotypes between healthy human individuals. The repertoire was sequenced with immunoSEQ multiplex PCR; TCRdb's copy has only in-frame clones and lacks some. The profile shows about 460,000 clones, roughly four fifths of them singletons. The sequencing sample was made of PBMCs. Receptors originate from a woman aged 40 to 50 in good health. Some clones in this sample may be carry-over from other donors' samples. The CDR3 runs from the conserved cysteine through the conserved F or W. Fields, in order: V gene, J gene, clone size, D gene, CDR3 protein, CDR3 DNA. The D gene is left open where the match is weak. Clone size is stated in some rows and not others, as once, few, many or a class when expanded.

V: TRBV11-3
J: TRBJ2-2
size: -
D: TRBD1
CDR3: CASSHGQGEDGELFF
DNA: TGTGCCAGCAGCCACGGACAGGGGGAAGACGGGGAGCTGTTTTTT

V: TRBV5-1
J: TRBJ1-1
size: -
D: -
CDR3: CASSVQGGEDTEAFF
DNA: TGCGCCAGCAGCGTACAGGGTGGGGAGGACACTGAAGCTTTCTTT

V: TRBV2
J: TRBJ1-1
size: -
D: -
CDR3: CASRRDSAEAFF
DNA: TGTGCCAGCAGGCGCGACAGCGCTGAAGCTTTCTTT

V: TRBV28
J: TRBJ2-1
size: -
D: TRBD2
CDR3: CASIPQGTRGSNEQFF
DNA: TGTGCCAGCATACCCCAGGGGACTAGGGGCTCCAATGAGCAGTTCTTC

V: TRBV5-4
J: TRBJ1-2
size: -
D: TRBD1
CDR3: CASRSGQGINYGYTF
DNA: TGTGCCAGCAGATCTGGACAGGGAATTAACTATGGCTACACCTTC

V: TRBV18
J: TRBJ2-1
size: -
D: TRBD2
CDR3: CASSPRPSGTHNEQFF
DNA: TGTGCCAGCTCACCACGGCCTAGCGGAACGCACAATGAGCAGTTCTTC

V: TRBV19
J: TRBJ1-5
size: -
D: TRBD1
CDR3: CASSLRPRQGASNQPQHF
DNA: TGTGCCAGTAGTTTACGTCCAAGACAGGGGGCAAGCAATCAGCCCCAGCATTTT

V: TRBV5-6
J: TRBJ1-2
size: -
D: -
CDR3: CASSLTGRNYGYTF
DNA: TGTGCCAGCAGCTTGACAGGCCGCAACTATGGCTACACCTTC

V: TRBV5-4
J: TRBJ2-2
size: -
D: -
CDR3: CASSPRAYTGELFF
DNA: TGTGCCAGCAGCCCTAGGGCGTACACCGGGGAGCTGTTTTTT

V: TRBV5-4
J: TRBJ2-5
size: -
D: -
CDR3: CASSLTTQETQYF
DNA: TGTGCCAGCAGCTTGACTACACAAGAGACCCAGTACTTC

V: TRBV7-6
J: TRBJ2-3
size: -
D: -
CDR3: CASSLAEAAGTDTQYF
DNA: TGTGCCAGCAGCTTAGCGGAAGCGGCCGGCACAGATACGCAGTATTTT

V: TRBV2
J: TRBJ2-7
size: few
D: -
CDR3: CASREQGGYSYEQYF
DNA: TGTGCCAGCAGGGAACAGGGAGGCTACTCCTACGAGCAGTACTTC

V: TRBV7-8
J: TRBJ2-1
size: few
D: -
CDR3: CASSSGLDNEQFF
DNA: TGTGCCAGCAGCTCCGGACTGGACAATGAGCAGTTCTTC

V: TRBV5-1
J: TRBJ2-1
size: -
D: TRBD1
CDR3: CASSLEGQAGNEQFF
DNA: TGCGCCAGCAGCTTGGAGGGACAGGCGGGCAATGAGCAGTTCTTC

V: TRBV19
J: TRBJ1-5
size: -
D: -
CDR3: CASSTPLTINQPQHF
DNA: TGTGCCAGTAGTACCCCTCTTACGATCAATCAGCCCCAGCATTTT

V: TRBV7-2
J: TRBJ2-5
size: -
D: TRBD2
CDR3: CASSSRRGVETQYF
DNA: TGTGCCAGCAGCTCCCGACGGGGGGTTGAGACCCAGTACTTC